Following are 29 T cell receptor beta chains from one sample sequenced in a study of blood T cell repertoires in COVID-19. Sequencing used immunoSEQ multiplex PCR; TCRdb keeps in-frame clones, though not all of them. Among a few hundred thousand clones, more than 85% were seen once, and the ten largest hold roughly 20%. Sequencing was carried out using PBMCs or T cells enriched from blood (not recorded which). The source is a young woman who had recovered from COVID-19.

The CDR3 nucleotides are TGTGCCAGCAGTTTCGGGGGGCGCGCCGAAGCTTTCTTT. Protein: CASSFGGRAEAFF. The V and J genes are TRBV28 and TRBJ1-1, with D perhaps matching TRBD1 (6 bases). Germline V gives CDR1 MDHEN, CDR2 SYDVKM. CDR3 size: 13 residues. V lost 3 bases and J lost 8, with 13 bases in between. Using reference TRBV28 and TRBJ1-1 for the parts outside the CDR3, the full variable domain is DVKVTQSSRYLVKRTGEKVFLECVQDMDHENMFWYRQDPGLGLRLIYFSYDVKMKEKGDIPEGYSVSREKKERFSLILESASTNQTSMYLCASSFGGRAEAFFGQGTRLTVV.

The chain links TRBV29-1 to TRBJ2-3, with a possible D match to TRBD2 (5 bases). Trimming stripped 4 bases from V and 4 bases from J, with 15 bases between. This CDR3 spans 14 amino acids. Germline CDR1 and CDR2: SQVTM and ANQGSEA. CDR3 DNA: TGCAGCGTTGCTGGGAGCGGTCGGGCAGATACGCAGTATTTT. This encodes CSVAGSGRADTQYF.

The chain links TRBV5-1 to TRBJ1-1; D remains ambiguous. The CDR3 spans 14 residues. V gave up 3 bases and J gave up 3 bases, with 12 bases separating them. In germline, CDR1 is SGHRS, CDR2 YFSETQ. The CDR3 DNA reads as TGCGCCAGCAGCTCACAGCCTACGGACACTGAAGCTTTCTTT. It encodes CASSSQPTDTEAFF.

This chain links TRBV12-3 or TRBV12-4 with TRBJ1-1, with D hard to call. The length of the CDR3 is 13 residues. V gave up 6 bases and J gave up 2 bases, with 10 bases separating them. CDR3 amino acids: CASRLQDNTEAFF. The CDR3 coding sequence is TGTGCCAGCAGGCTCCAGGATAACACTGAAGCTTTCTTT.

This chain joins TRBV5-1 and TRBJ2-5; perhaps TRBD2 as D (6 bases). Trimming shortened V by 0 bases and J by 5 bases, and 17 bases separated the two germline ends. This CDR3 region has 16 residues. Per the germline V gene, CDR1 is SGHRS and CDR2 is YFSETQ. CDR3 sequence (DNA): TGCGCCAGCAGCTTGGGGGCTGCAAGCGGGCGGGAGACCCAGTACTTC. It yields the protein CASSLGAASGRETQYF.

The chain combines TRBV21-1 with TRBJ2-1; the table's D gene call, TRBD2, was not cross checked with the DNA. TRBV21-1 is annotated as a pseudogene. The CDR3 covers 15 residues. The chain's CDR3 is CASSAKIGSGDEQFF. The CDR3 coding sequence is TGTGCCAGCAGCGCAAAGATCGGATCGGGGGATGAGCAGTTCTTC.

The CDR3 here is CASTPDRKAFF. CDR3 in DNA: TGTGCCAGCACCCCGGACAGAAAAGCTTTCTTT. The chain has TRBV12-3 or TRBV12-4 and TRBJ1-1; weak D call: TRBD1 (6 bases). The CDR3 consists of 11 residues. V was trimmed by 7 bases and J by 9 bases, leaving 12 bases between them.

This clone has a single count. The chain joins TRBV3-1 (or the pseudogene TRBV3-2) to TRBJ2-1; tentatively, D is TRBD2 (6 bases). The CDR3 is 15 amino acids. Germline V lookup: CDR1 LGHDT, CDR2 YNNKEL (reference sequence). V was shortened by 0 bases and J by 5 bases, with 11 bases between the two germline ends. The CDR3 DNA follows: TGTGCCAGCAGCCAAGAAATTAGCGGAAACAATGAGCAGTTCTTC. It codes for CASSQEISGNNEQFF.

The CDR3 sequence is CASSLAWTGHQPQHF. CDR3 in DNA: TGTGCCAGCAGCTTAGCTTGGACAGGGCATCAGCCCCAGCATTTT. J is TRBJ1-5 and V is TRBV7-2; 8 bases fit TRBD1. Germline lookup yields CDR1 SGHTA and CDR2 FQGNSA. The V segment lost 0 bases and the J segment 5 bases; nucleotides outside the gene matches: 3. CDR3 size: 15 residues.

The genes are TRBV28 and TRBJ1-3, with no clear D. V shed 5 bases and J shed 6 bases, with 17 bases lying between them. The CDR3 length is 15 residues. Per the germline V gene, CDR1 is MDHEN and CDR2 is SYDVKM. CDR3 sequence reads: CASSTSEIPINTIYF. CDR3 coding DNA: TGTGCCAGCAGTACTTCCGAGATCCCAATAAACACCATATATTTT.

The genes are TRBV6-2 or TRBV6-3 and TRBJ1-5; D is undetermined. Germline CDR1 and CDR2: MNHEY and SVGEGT. V was clipped by 4 bases and J by 3 bases, with 7 bases between them. The CDR3 has 13 residues. CDR3 region: CASSSLDNQPQHF. The CDR3 DNA is TGTGCCAGCAGTTCCTTAGACAATCAGCCCCAGCATTTT.

V usage is TRBV19 and J usage is TRBJ1-5; D might be TRBD1 (5 bases). The CDR3 has 15 amino acids. Per germline, CDR1 LNHDA and CDR2 SQIVND (reference sequence). Trimming shortened V by 5 bases and J by 7 bases, and 18 bases separated the two germline ends. The CDR3 sequence is CASSWDLGGQQPQHF. The CDR3, as DNA: TGTGCCAGTAGTTGGGACCTGGGAGGGCAGCAGCCCCAGCATTTT. The full variable domain, in which reference TRBV19 and TRBJ1-5 provide the parts outside the CDR3, is DGGITQSPKYLFRKEGQNVTLSCEQNLNHDAMYWYRQDPGQGLRLIYYSQIVNDFQKGDIAEGYSVSREKKESFPLTVTSAQKNPTAFYLCASSWDLGGQQPQHFGDGTRLSIL.

The chain is built from TRBV6-6 and TRBJ2-7; no clear D. The CDR3 totals 13 residues. Per the germline V gene, CDR1 is MNHNY and CDR2 is SVGAGI (reference sequence). V shed 6 bases and J shed 3 bases, with 12 bases lying between them. Here the CDR3 reads CASSPRLYYEQYF. In DNA, the CDR3 is TGTGCCAGCAGCCCCCGGTTGTACTACGAGCAGTACTTC.

This clone was seen a single time. This sequence joins TRBV27 and TRBJ1-1; 7 nucleotides line up with TRBD1. Germline CDR1 MNHEY, CDR2 SMNVEV (reference sequence). The V gene end was trimmed by 5 bases and the J gene end by 1 base; junction bases not matched to a gene: 7. CDR3 length: 15 amino acids. CDR3 in amino acids: CASSPDRYSNTEAFF. CDR3 bases: TGTGCCAGCAGTCCGGACAGGTACTCGAACACTGAAGCTTTCTTT.

This clone was detected a few times. The J gene is TRBJ2-7, the V gene TRBV5-1, with 7 bases aligning to TRBD1. There are 16 residues in the CDR3. CDR1 is SGHRS and CDR2 is YFSETQ in the germline V gene. With 0 bases clipped from V and 4 bases from J, the junction kept 10 bases outside the gene matches. The CDR3 nucleotides are TGCGCCAGCAGCTTGGCAGCCGGGACAGCTACGTACGAGCAGTACTTC. Protein sequence: CASSLAAGTATYEQYF.

The genes are TRBV24-1 and TRBJ2-2, with unresolved D. CDR3 length equals 14 residues. Looked up from germline, CDR1 is KGHDR and CDR2 is SFDVKD. V gave up 4 bases and J gave up 1 base, with 6 bases separating them. CDR3 in amino acids: CATSEFRNTGELFF. The CDR3 DNA follows: TGTGCCACCAGTGAGTTCAGGAACACCGGGGAGCTGTTTTTT.

This clone showed up just once. The chain joins TRBV5-1 to TRBJ2-1; weak D call: TRBD1 (6 bases). CDR1 and CDR2 from the germline V gene are SGHRS and YFSETQ. The V and J ends lost 0 bases and 4 bases respectively, with 11 bases between them. The CDR3 runs to 15 residues. In DNA form, the CDR3 reads TGCGCCAGCAGCTTGGGGGGGACACAATACAATGAGCAGTTCTTC. As protein: CASSLGGTQYNEQFF.

The genes are TRBV5-1 and TRBJ2-6, with 9 bases fitting TRBD1. Germline V gene data show CDR1 as SGHRS and CDR2 as YFSETQ. CDR3 size: 17 residues. With 7 bases clipped from V and 4 bases from J, the junction kept 12 bases outside the gene matches. The CDR3 nucleotides read TGCGCCAGCTCACAGGGGGCCTCGGTCGTGGGGGCCAACGTCCTGACTTTC. Residues: CASSQGASVVGANVLTF.

This chain links TRBV6-6 with TRBJ2-3; 15 bases align to TRBD2. CDR3 length equals 16 residues. In germline, CDR1 is MNHNY, CDR2 SVGAGI (reference sequence). The J segment lost 6 bases and the V segment lost 5 bases, leaving 6 bases of the junction unmatched. The CDR3 DNA follows: TGTGCCAGCAGTCGAGGGACTAGCGGGGGGAGGGATACGCAGTATTTT. Protein: CASSRGTSGGRDTQYF.

This clone was seen only a few times. CDR3 sequence reads: CASSHYTEGPYEQYF. CDR3 DNA: TGCGCCAGCAGCCATTACACGGAGGGTCCCTACGAGCAGTACTTC. The gene calls are TRBV4-1 and TRBJ2-7; D might be TRBD2 (6 bases). Trimming pared 3 bases from V and 2 bases from J, leaving 14 bases between. This CDR3 is 15 amino acids long. Germline CDR1 and CDR2: MGHRA and YSYEKL.

This chain links TRBV7-3 with TRBJ1-5; 10 bases match TRBD1. V shed 6 bases and J 1 base; nucleotides not matched to a gene: 12. The CDR3 is 18 amino acids. The germline V gene has CDR1 SGHTA and CDR2 FQGTGA. This CDR3 reads CASRPPGQGLGSNQPQHF. CDR3 bases: TGTGCCAGCAGGCCTCCGGGACAGGGGTTGGGGAGCAATCAGCCCCAGCATTTT.

This clone has a single count. CDR3 nucleotides: TGTGCCACCAGTGATTTGCAGGGTGAACTGTTTTTT. Amino acids: CATSDLQGELFF. V usage is TRBV24-1 and J usage is TRBJ1-4; TRBD1 is a possible D gene (5 bases). Trimming cost V 0 bases and J 12 bases, with 7 bases left between them. The CDR3 is 12 amino acids. CDR1 is KGHDR and CDR2 is SFDVKD in the germline V gene.

The chain employs TRBV7-3 and TRBJ2-3, with 12 bases identical to TRBD2. Germline loops: CDR1 SGHTA, CDR2 FQGTGA. The CDR3 totals 18 residues. The V segment lost 2 bases and the J segment 5 bases; nucleotides outside the gene matches: 11. The chain's CDR3 is CASSLAGGLAGSVDTQYF. CDR3 DNA: TGTGCCAGCAGCTTAGCTGGTGGACTAGCGGGATCGGTAGATACGCAGTATTTT.

The J gene is TRBJ2-1, the V gene TRBV9; perhaps TRBD2 as D (5 bases). V was pared by 4 bases and J by 9 bases, with 14 bases between. The CDR3 extends over 13 amino acids. CDR1 is SGDLS, CDR2 YYNGEE, per germline. CDR3 sequence reads: CASSSESRGEQFF. The CDR3 DNA sequence: TGTGCCAGCAGCTCCGAGAGCCGGGGTGAGCAGTTCTTC.

The sample holds a few counts of this clone. V and J are TRBV19 and TRBJ1-5, with 7 bases fitting TRBD1. With 8 bases clipped from V and 6 bases from J, the junction kept 10 bases outside the gene matches. Germline-derived CDR1 and CDR2 are LNHDA and SQIVND (reference sequence). This CDR3 has 14 residues. The CDR3 nucleotides are TGTGCCAGTTCCACAGGGGTCTTCGGTCAGCCCCAGCATTTT. This codes for CASSTGVFGQPQHF. Using reference TRBV19 and TRBJ1-5 for the parts outside the CDR3, the full variable domain is DGGITQSPKYLFRKEGQNVTLSCEQNLNHDAMYWYRQDPGQGLRLIYYSQIVNDFQKGDIAEGYSVSREKKESFPLTVTSAQKNPTAFYLCASSTGVFGQPQHFGDGTRLSIL.

The chain links TRBV15 to TRBJ2-2, with TRBD2 matching over 14 bases. Germline loops: CDR1 LNHNV, CDR2 YYDKDF (reference sequence). The CDR3 sequence is 17 residues long. Unmatched junction bases numbered 5, after V lost 6 bases and J lost 2 bases. Written as DNA, the CDR3 is TGTGCCACCAGGCGACTAGCGGGAGGGATTAACACCGGGGAGCTGTTTTTT. It codes for CATRRLAGGINTGELFF. Filled out from reference TRBV15 and TRBJ2-2, the complete variable domain reads DAMVIQNPRYQVTQFGKPVTLSCSQTLNHNVMYWYQQKSSQAPKLLFHYYDKDFNNEADTPDNFQSRRPNTSFCFLDIRSPGLGDTAMYLCATRRLAGGINTGELFFGEGSRLTVL.

The rearrangement links TRBV2 to TRBJ2-2; 11 bases match TRBD2. Germline V gene sequence: CDR1 SNHLY, CDR2 FYNNEI. The CDR3 runs to 15 residues. V was clipped by 5 bases and J by 6 bases; unmatched bases: 5. CDR3 nucleotides: TGTGCCAGCAGTCTTAGCGGGGGGGCATCCGGGGAGCTGTTTTTT. Translated: CASSLSGGASGELFF.

The chain is built from TRBV6-5 and TRBJ1-1; 8 nucleotides line up with TRBD1. V lost 6 bases to trimming and J lost 4 bases; unmatched junction nucleotides: 7. Germline-derived CDR1 and CDR2 are MNHEY and SVGAGI. This CDR3 is 14 amino acids long. For the CDR3, the DNA is TGTGCCAGCAGCCCAGGGGGCAGAGGCACTGAAGCTTTCTTT. Protein: CASSPGGRGTEAFF.

The chain couples TRBV13 to TRBJ2-7; possibly TRBD2 for D (6 bases). V lost 5 bases, J lost 7 bases, and 12 bases lay in between. CDR3 length: 12 residues. Germline V lookup: CDR1 PRHDT, CDR2 FYEKMQ (reference sequence). CDR3 in amino acids: CASSTRGTEQYF. CDR3 DNA: TGTGCCAGCAGCACCCGGGGGACGGAGCAGTACTTC.